This record looks at one T cell receptor (beta chain) sequence and its context. The antigen it recognizes is unknown. No much larger clonotype is one base removed from it; base qualities were not supplied. TCRbeta CDR3 regions were amplified from genomic DNA by means of the immunoSEQ Assay, a bias-controlled multiplex PCR. Turning to the authors' computational methods: The number of nucleated cells in each sample was estimated by amplification of reference gene primers within the assay. Sequence reads were collapsed and filtered to measure the absolute abundance of every unique TCRbeta CDR3 rearrangement. For each sample, productive Simpson clonality was calculated as the square root of Simpson's diversity index over productive rearrangements. The table was pulled from immuneACCESS by TCRdb, which kept in-frame rearrangements only. Such tables lose some clones; where checked, under half of the loss comes from unresolved V genes, and the rest has no known cause. Clonal size and the V and J genes are those of that table, whereas D and trimming came from the DNA. For this sample the table gives about 31,000 clones, of which approximately 90% were detected only once. The ten largest clones represent roughly 15% of the sample.

This entry comes from a study of blood T cell repertoires in COVID-19 (dated by TCRdb to about 2020). At the level of the whole study: The collaborator samples originated in the United States, Italy and Spain and spanned the acute and convalescent phases of COVID-19. The prospective study material was composed of cDNA or gDNA derived from T cells, B-cell-depleted T cells, or PBMCs. Deeply sampled blood TCRbeta repertoires from subjects exposed to, actively infected with, or recovered from COVID-19 were included in the dataset. A freely available public database, intended as a resource for researchers studying the immune response to SARS-CoV-2, is where the repertoires were released. Samples came from the ongoing ImmuneRACE study (first 160 participants) plus 1,254 subjects from 6 global collaborators. The sample metadata nearly always contained a de-identified subject ID, COVID-19 status, age in years and sex. Where available, HLA class I and class II types were obtained from metadata supplied by the sample provider rather than from assay-based typing.

The collaborating institutions used their own protocols to collect whole blood in K2EDTA tubes. For TCRbeta analysis, collaborators shipped samples as frozen whole blood, isolated PBMCs, or DNA extracted from either of those sample types. Study-wide findings and limitations: The quantity of clinical and demographic metadata differed by source and by participant and was supplied without curation.

Source material: peripheral blood. This clonotype originated in a man aged 80 or over with acute or convalescent COVID-19.

The DNA sequence follows: TGTGCCAGCAGCCAAGAGACGGGACATGCCCGCGGCAATGAGCAGTTCTTC. The encoded protein is CASSQETGHARGNEQFF. Rearrangement joined TRBV11-3 to TRBJ2-1; TRBD1 might be the D gene, on 6 matching bases. As encoded in the germline V gene, CDR1 is SGHNT while CDR2 is YENEEA. The V end loses 5 bases and the J end loses 6 bases, and a stretch of 23 bases separates them. From the cysteine through the phenylalanine, the CDR3 covers 17 amino acids. This entry keeps only the CDR3 DNA: 51 bases, framed from base 1.